The source of this T cell receptor beta chain is a study of shared clonotypes between healthy human individuals. Study conclusions and caveats: Clonotypes not shared had lower generation probabilities than those common to all four donors. It was only blood that was sampled, and tissue repertoires likely differ.

There are a few counts of this clone. The antigen is unknown. This CDR3 contains 16 residues. Germline assignment: CDR1 SNHLY and CDR2 FYNNEI. V lost 5 bases, J lost 1 base, and 17 bases lay in between. Generated by immunoSEQ multiplex PCR, the TCRdb table keeps only in-frame clones and is missing some. The sample yields hundreds of thousands of clones, around 67% seen once. The receptor was derived from a woman between 25 and 40 years old in good health. The rearrangement links TRBV2 to TRBJ1-1; D is perhaps TRBD1 (5 bases). The material sequenced was memory CD4+ T cells sorted from blood. Subset here: CD45RA-negative fraction. CDR3 sequence reads: CASSPLGGIGNTEAFF. The CDR3 DNA reads as TGTGCCAGCAGTCCCCTCGGGGGGATAGGGAACACTGAAGCTTTCTTT.